A selection of T cell receptor beta chains follows, all from one sample in a study of blood T cell repertoires in COVID-19. Produced via immunoSEQ multiplex PCR; TCRdb's table is partial and in-frame only. The sample lists hundreds of thousands of clones; about nine tenths were seen once. Sequencing was performed on PBMCs or T cells enriched from blood (not recorded which). These receptors were taken from a woman between 35 and 50 years old who had recovered from COVID-19. Each CDR3 is given with its conserved first and last residue. Fields, in order: V gene, clone size, D gene, J gene, CDR3 length, CDR3 protein, CDR3 DNA. A D gene is named only where the DNA matches it firmly. Part of the rows lack a size; the others show once, few, many or a class for expanded clones.

>TRBV7-3|-|TRBD2|TRBJ2-3|15
CASSRTSGYTDTQYF
TGTGCCAGCAGCCGGACTAGCGGGTATACAGATACGCAGTATTTT
>TRBV4-3|-|-|TRBJ2-2|15
CASSPHLASGGELFF
TGCGCCAGCAGCCCCCACCTTGCATCAGGGGGGGAGCTGTTTTTT
>TRBV12-5|few|-|TRBJ1-5|16
CASGLTLTGTKQPQHF
TGTGCTAGTGGTTTGACCTTGACAGGTACCAAACAGCCCCAGCATTTT
>TRBV7-9|-|TRBD2|TRBJ2-7|15
CASRTSGEGSYEQYF
TGTGCCAGCAGGACATCGGGGGAGGGTTCCTACGAGCAGTACTTC
>TRBV28|-|-|TRBJ1-6|16
CASSPPGTITNSPLHF
TGTGCCAGCAGTCCCCCGGGAACAATAACTAATTCACCCCTCCACTTT
>TRBV5-6|-|-|TRBJ1-1|13
CASRGTSRTEAFF
TGTGCCAGCAGGGGGACAAGTCGAACTGAAGCTTTCTTT
>TRBV7-3|-|-|TRBJ2-2|13
CASSLRGPGELFF
TGTGCCAGCAGCTTAAGAGGGCCCGGGGAGCTGTTTTTT
>TRBV4-2|-|-|TRBJ2-3|15
CASSQDRSEADTQYF
TGTGCCAGCAGCCAAGATCGGTCGGAGGCAGATACGCAGTATTTT
>TRBV28|once|TRBD2|TRBJ2-5|15
CASQRASGGQETQYF
TGTGCCAGCCAAAGGGCTAGCGGGGGACAAGAGACCCAGTACTTC
>TRBV25-1|-|TRBD1|TRBJ1-5|16
CASSEGTARSNQPQHF
TGTGCCAGCAGTGAGGGGACAGCCCGTAGCAATCAGCCCCAGCATTTT
>TRBV19|-|-|TRBJ1-2|13
CASSLPSGGTYTF
TGTGCCAGTAGTCTCCCGAGCGGGGGAACCTACACCTTC
>TRBV14|-|-|TRBJ2-2|15
CASSQETHRERELFF
TGTGCCAGCAGCCAAGAGACGCACAGGGAGCGGGAGCTGTTTTTT
>TRBV6-5|-|TRBD1|TRBJ1-2|15
CASRMGSTGNYGYTF
TGTGCCAGCAGAATGGGATCGACAGGGAACTATGGCTACACCTTC
>TRBV19|-|-|TRBJ1-5|15
CASTYGAEANQPQHF
TGTGCCAGTACCTATGGAGCAGAAGCCAATCAGCCCCAGCATTTT
>TRBV10-1|-|-|TRBJ2-5|15
CASSEGGTAQETQYF
TGCGCCAGCAGTGAAGGCGGGACGGCCCAAGAGACCCAGTACTTC
>TRBV10-3|-|TRBD1|TRBJ1-2|14
CAISGTGGDYGYTF
TGTGCCATCAGTGGGACAGGGGGCGACTATGGCTACACCTTC
>TRBV7-9|-|TRBD1|TRBJ2-3|14
CASTSDRETDTQYF
TGTGCCAGCACCTCAGACAGGGAAACAGATACGCAGTATTTT
>TRBV7-9|-|TRBD2|TRBJ2-5|15
CASSLLAGGQETQYF
TGTGCCAGCAGCTTACTAGCGGGGGGGCAGGAGACCCAGTACTTC
>TRBV2|-|TRBD1|TRBJ1-4|14
CASSPDRVNEKLFF
TGTGCCAGCAGTCCGGACAGGGTTAATGAAAAACTGTTTTTT
>TRBV20-1|-|-|TRBJ1-1|13
CSASSTAKLEAFF
TGCAGTGCTAGTTCAACAGCAAAGTTAGAAGCTTTCTTT
>TRBV7-2|few|TRBD1|TRBJ2-2|14
CASSLGQGTGELFF
TGTGCCAGCAGCTTGGGACAGGGCACCGGGGAGCTGTTTTTT
>TRBV30|-|-|TRBJ2-5|13
CAWSVIGLNGVYF
TGTGCCTGGAGTGTAATCGGCCTGAACGGGGTGTACTTC
>TRBV28|-|TRBD1|TRBJ2-2|15
CASSWTGANTGELFF
TGTGCCAGCAGTTGGACAGGGGCGAACACCGGGGAGCTGTTTTTT
>TRBV18|few|TRBD2|TRBJ2-7|15
CASSPSGGAGYEQYF
TGTGCCAGCTCACCAAGCGGGGGGGCAGGCTACGAGCAGTACTTC
>TRBV28|-|-|TRBJ1-1|14
CASSPTDRSLGAFF
TGTGCCAGCAGCCCAACTGACAGGTCCCTTGGGGCTTTCTTT
>TRBV13|-|TRBD2|TRBJ2-1|17
CASSFDRTSGGHNEQFF
TGTGCCAGCAGCTTCGATCGGACTAGCGGGGGGCACAATGAGCAGTTCTTC
>TRBV29-1|-|TRBD1|TRBJ1-2|12
CSGGTASYGYTF
TGCAGCGGGGGGACAGCATCCTATGGCTACACCTTC
>TRBV7-9|-|TRBD1|TRBJ2-7|15
CASSDGQGTSYEQYF
TGTGCCAGCAGCGACGGACAGGGAACGTCCTACGAGCAGTACTTC
>TRBV5-4|-|TRBD2|TRBJ2-7|15
CASSGGVAGSYEQYF
TGTGCCAGCAGCGGAGGGGTAGCGGGCTCCTACGAGCAGTACTTC
>TRBV3-1/TRBV3-2|-|TRBD2|TRBJ2-1|16
CASSQELAGGWGEQFF
TGTGCCAGCAGTCAAGAACTAGCGGGAGGGTGGGGTGAGCAGTTCTTC
>TRBV24-1|-|TRBD1|TRBJ2-2|16
CATSDFGQGTTGELFF
TGTGCCACCAGTGATTTCGGACAGGGCACAACCGGGGAGCTGTTTTTT
>TRBV5-5|-|-|TRBJ1-3|14
CASRPELPGNTIYF
TGTGCCAGCAGACCGGAGCTTCCTGGAAACACCATATATTTT
>TRBV7-3|few|-|TRBJ2-2|15
CASRLGLLNTGELFF
TGTGCCAGCAGGCTGGGGCTGTTGAACACCGGGGAGCTGTTTTTT
>TRBV3-1/TRBV3-2|-|-|TRBJ2-1|16
CASSQMAGALYNEQFF
TGTGCCAGCAGCCAAATGGCGGGGGCCCTATACAATGAGCAGTTCTTC
>TRBV4-3|-|TRBD1|TRBJ1-4|14
CASSRGQGYEKLFF
TGCGCCAGCAGCCGGGGACAGGGATATGAAAAACTGTTTTTT
>TRBV4-3|-|-|TRBJ2-2|16
CASSHLPLVAKGELFF
TGCGCCAGCAGCCACTTACCTCTGGTTGCGAAAGGGGAGCTGTTTTTT
>TRBV27|-|TRBD1|TRBJ1-1|14
CASSLWTGGTEAFF
TGTGCCAGCAGTCTTTGGACAGGGGGCACTGAAGCTTTCTTT
>TRBV21-1|-|-|TRBJ1-4|17
CASSKAGRGVAHEKLFF
TGTGCCAGCAGCAAAGCAGGCAGGGGGGTCGCTCATGAAAAACTGTTTTTT
>TRBV11-3|-|-|TRBJ2-7|14
CASSLDDTTAEQYF
TGTGCCAGCAGCTTAGACGACACGACCGCTGAGCAGTACTTC
>TRBV4-2|-|TRBD2|TRBJ2-7|16
CASSQAPGLGSYEQYF
TGTGCCAGCAGCCAGGCCCCGGGACTAGGTTCCTACGAGCAGTACTTC
>TRBV5-4|-|TRBD1|TRBJ2-7|15
CASSGMDRGGYEQYF
TGTGCCAGCAGCGGCATGGACAGGGGGGGTTACGAGCAGTACTTC